These 4 T cell receptor beta chains were all obtained from the same sample, sequenced in a study of prognosis after radiotherapy for stage I lung cancer. It was by two-round multiplex PCR that TCR beta CDR3 was amplified from genomic DNA. During first-round PCR, primers specific to each TRBV and TRBJ gene were used. TCRdb re-derived calls from the multiplex PCR reads in MiXCR, one entry per CDR3 protein. The data hold 51,000 or so distinct CDR3 sequences, with 30% to 35% observed a single time. The sample was PBMCs, taken before or after stereotactic body radiation therapy (not recorded which). The receptors were gathered from a donor at least 50 years old with non-small cell lung cancer.

A remark on this clonotype: This likely traces to a read error, being one base from a far larger clone. V is TRBV6-2 or TRBV6-3 and J is TRBJ1-2; D is unclear. This CDR3 region has 13 residues. The germline CDR1 and CDR2 sequences are MNHEY and SVGEGT. CDR3 sequence reads: CASSYMGDYGYAF. The CDR3 nucleotides read TGTGCCAGCAGTTACATGGGTGACTATGGCTACGCCTTC.

Concerning this clonotype: A read error may be the cause here, since a much bigger clone is one base away. The J gene is TRBJ1-1, the V gene TRBV19, with 7 bases matching TRBD1. CDR3 length: 13 residues. The germline V gene has CDR1 LNHDA and CDR2 SQIVND (reference sequence). CDR3 coding DNA: TGTACCAGCCTCACCCGCGGGACAGTTGAAGCTTTCTTT. Translation gives CTSLTRGTVEAFF.

CDR3 in amino acids: CASSPGGGDEQFF. The CDR3 DNA reads TGTGCCAGCTCACCAGGCGGGGGAGATGAGCAGTTCTTC. The chain couples TRBV18 to TRBJ2-1, with 7 bases fitting TRBD2. The CDR3 is 13 amino acids. V dropped 2 bases and J dropped 8; count of bases not matched to a gene: 3. In germline, CDR1 is KGHSH, CDR2 LQKENI.

This clonotype was picked up many times. CDR3 sequence: CASSIETLAGANTGELFF. The CDR3 DNA follows: TGTGCCAGTAGTATAGAAACCCTAGCGGGAGCGAACACCGGGGAGCTGTTTTTT. The chain employs TRBV19 and TRBJ2-2, with TRBD2 matching 10 bases. The CDR3 runs to 18 residues. Trimming took 0 bases from V and 0 from J; bases not matched to a gene: 4. Germline lookup yields CDR1 LNHDA and CDR2 SQIVND (reference sequence).